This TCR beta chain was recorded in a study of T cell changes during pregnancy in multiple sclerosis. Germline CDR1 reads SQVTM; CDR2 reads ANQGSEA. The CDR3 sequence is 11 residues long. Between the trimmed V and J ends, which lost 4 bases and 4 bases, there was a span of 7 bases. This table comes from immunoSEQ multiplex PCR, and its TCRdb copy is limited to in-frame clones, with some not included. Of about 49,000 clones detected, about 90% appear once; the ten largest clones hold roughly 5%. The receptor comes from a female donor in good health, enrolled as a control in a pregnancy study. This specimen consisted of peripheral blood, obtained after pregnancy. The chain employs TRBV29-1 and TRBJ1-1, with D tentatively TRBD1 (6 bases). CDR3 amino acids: CSVVRGTEAFF. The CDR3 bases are TGCAGCGTTGTCAGGGGCACTGAAGCTTTCTTT. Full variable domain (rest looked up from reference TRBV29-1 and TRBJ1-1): SAVISQKPSRDICQRGTSLTIQCQVDSQVTMMFWYRQQPGQSLTLIATANQGSEATYESGFVIDKFPISRPNLTFSTLTVSNMSPEDSSIYLCSVVRGTEAFFGQGTRLTVV.